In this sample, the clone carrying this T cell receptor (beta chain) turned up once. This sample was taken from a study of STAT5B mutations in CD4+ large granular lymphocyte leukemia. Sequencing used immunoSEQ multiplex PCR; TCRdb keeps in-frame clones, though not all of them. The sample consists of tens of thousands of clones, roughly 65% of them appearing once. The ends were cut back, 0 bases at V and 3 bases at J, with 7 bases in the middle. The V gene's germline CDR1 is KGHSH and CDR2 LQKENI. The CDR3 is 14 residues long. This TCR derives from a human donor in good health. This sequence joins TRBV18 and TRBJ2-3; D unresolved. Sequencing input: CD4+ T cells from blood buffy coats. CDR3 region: CASSPPVVTDTQYF. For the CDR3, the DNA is TGTGCCAGCTCACCACCGGTGGTAACAGATACGCAGTATTTT. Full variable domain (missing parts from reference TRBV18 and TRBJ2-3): NAGVMQNPRHLVRRRGQEARLRCSPMKGHSHVYWYRQLPEEGLKFMVYLQKENIIDESGMPKERFSAEFPKEGPSILRIQQVVRGDSAAYFCASSPPVVTDTQYFGPGTRLTVL.